Presented here are 20 T cell receptor beta chains from one specimen sequenced in a study of blood T cells in healthy people across ages. Primers used in a second PCR of about 7 to 11 cycles were a sample-barcoded 5' primer and a J-beta primer mix. Via MiXCR, TCRdb re-called the 5' RACE reads, giving one row per CDR3 protein. The sample includes around 520,000 distinct CDR3 sequences, about 26% of them seen just once. The same specimen was also included in a second study, on T cells of mothers and their children.

Sequencing input: blood. All receptors derive from a boy younger than 10 in good health.

CDR3 bases: TGCAGCGTTGGGGACGGACTAGGCGTCTACAATGAGCAGTTCTTC. Amino acids: CSVGDGLGVYNEQFF. J is TRBJ2-1 and V is TRBV29-1, with 7 bases aligning to TRBD2. This CDR3 has 15 amino acids. Germline V gives CDR1 SQVTM, CDR2 ANQGSEA. The V gene end was trimmed by 4 bases and the J gene end by 3 bases; junction bases not matched to a gene: 9.

The V gene is TRBV7-9, the J gene TRBJ2-5; D could derive from TRBD1 or TRBD2 (5 bases each). The CDR3 consists of 13 residues. The germline CDR1 and CDR2 sequences are SEHNR and FQNEAQ (reference sequence). V gave up 10 bases and J gave up 0 bases, with 12 bases separating them. CDR3 in amino acids: CAIVGPNQETQYF. DNA for the CDR3: TGTGCCATTGTGGGACCCAACCAAGAGACCCAGTACTTC.

This clonotype has only a few counts. The CDR3 nucleotides read TGTGCCAGCAATCCAGAGAGCACCGGGGAGCTGTTTTTT. Residues: CASNPESTGELFF. The V call is TRBV9, the J call TRBJ2-2; no reliable D call. The CDR3 extends over 13 amino acids. With 6 bases removed from V and 4 bases from J, the gap between germline ends came to 10 bases. CDR1 is SGDLS, CDR2 YYNGEE, per germline.

The rearrangement uses TRBV5-1 and TRBJ1-2; D is perhaps TRBD1 (5 bases). The V end was cut by 4 bases, the J end by 6 bases, with 16 bases between. The CDR3 runs 14 residues. Germline CDR1 SGHRS, CDR2 YFSETQ. This CDR3 is CASSIGTDGNGYTF. CDR3 DNA: TGCGCCAGCAGCATTGGGACCGATGGGAATGGCTACACCTTC.

The chain links TRBV29-1 to TRBJ2-7; 9 bases fit TRBD2. Matching the DNA end better, TRBJ2-5 makes the J call doubtful. This CDR3 has 12 residues. Germline CDR1 reads SQVTM; CDR2 reads ANQGSEA. For the CDR3, the DNA is TGCAGCGTCGGTAGCGGGGGCGAGACCCAGTACTTC. Amino acid sequence: CSVGSGGETQYF.

This clonotype has only a few counts. The rearrangement joins TRBV5-1 to TRBJ1-2; D uncertain. V shed 1 base and J shed 3 bases, with 13 bases lying between them. The CDR3 has 15 residues. Germline V CDR1 and CDR2: SGHRS, YFSETQ. Here the CDR3 reads CASSLFGAADYGYTF. In nucleotides, the CDR3 is TGCGCCAGCAGCTTGTTCGGCGCGGCGGACTATGGCTACACCTTC.

The chain joins TRBV20-1 to TRBJ2-1; 8 bases are shared with TRBD1. V dropped 6 bases and J dropped 4; count of bases not matched to a gene: 11. Germline V lookup: CDR1 DFQATT, CDR2 SNEGSKA (reference sequence). The CDR3 consists of 15 residues. For the CDR3, the DNA is TGCAGTGCAGACGTCCGGGACAGGAGGTACAATGAGCAGTTCTTC. This sequence encodes CSADVRDRRYNEQFF.

CDR3 sequence (DNA): TGTGCCAGTACCTCAGGGGGTACAAGGTACACTGAAGCTTTCTTT. Protein: CASTSGGTRYTEAFF. The V gene is TRBV19, the J gene TRBJ1-1, with 7 bases aligning to TRBD1. Germline V gene sequence: CDR1 LNHDA, CDR2 SQIVND (reference sequence). This CDR3 contains 15 residues. With 7 bases clipped from V and 3 bases from J, the junction kept 11 bases outside the gene matches. Using reference TRBV19 and TRBJ1-1 for the parts outside the CDR3, the full variable domain is DGGITQSPKYLFRKEGQNVTLSCEQNLNHDAMYWYRQDPGQGLRLIYYSQIVNDFQKGDIAEGYSVSREKKESFPLTVTSAQKNPTAFYLCASTSGGTRYTEAFFGQGTRLTVV.

This clonotype was seen only a few times. The V call is TRBV29-1, the J call TRBJ2-6; 8 bases fit TRBD1. The length of the CDR3 is 16 residues. Trimming at V came to 4 bases and at J to 4 bases, leaving 9 bases not matched to a gene. Germline lookup yields CDR1 SQVTM and CDR2 ANQGSEA. CDR3 nucleotides: TGCAGCGTTGTAGGGCAGGGGGCACCCGGGGCCAACGTCCTGACTTTC. This codes for CSVVGQGAPGANVLTF.

This clonotype has only a few counts. The rearrangement joins TRBV30 to TRBJ2-7; 8 bases agree with TRBD1. Germline V gene sequence: CDR1 GTSNPN, CDR2 SVGIG (reference sequence). CDR3 size: 14 residues. V was clipped by 1 base and J by 4 bases; unmatched bases: 6. DNA of the CDR3: TGTGCCTGGAGTGGTGCAGGGGGCTTTTACGAGCAGTACTTC. Translated: CAWSGAGGFYEQYF.

This clonotype came up a few times. The chain uses TRBV5-1 and TRBJ2-5; D perhaps matches TRBD2 (5 bases). The V end was cut by 4 bases, the J end by 1 base, with 14 bases between. The CDR3 runs 15 residues. Germline V gene lookup returns CDR1 SGHRS and CDR2 YFSETQ. The CDR3 DNA reads as TGCGCCAGCAGCCCGGGTGTAGCGATCCAAGAGACCCAGTACTTC. This codes for CASSPGVAIQETQYF.

The V and J genes are TRBV6-5 and TRBJ2-3; no definite D call. V was clipped by 6 bases and J by 4 bases, with 14 bases between them. CDR3 size: 14 residues. Germline lookup yields CDR1 MNHEY and CDR2 SVGAGI. In nucleotides, the CDR3 is TGTGCCAGCAGGAATGCCTTCCTATCAGATACGCAGTATTTT. Encoded protein: CASRNAFLSDTQYF.

The table lists this clonotype with a few counts. The V and J genes are TRBV6-2 or TRBV6-3 and TRBJ1-5; 7 bases fit TRBD1. The ends lost 4 bases at V and 7 bases at J; junction bases unmatched: 4. This CDR3 comprises 13 residues. The V gene's germline CDR1 is MNHEY and CDR2 SVGEGT. CDR3 in DNA: TGTGCCAGCAGTTCGGCCAGGGGGCAGCCCCAGCATTTT. Protein: CASSSARGQPQHF.

J is TRBJ2-7 and V is TRBV20-1, with D possibly being TRBD2 (6 bases). This CDR3 is 14 amino acids long. Trimming took off 2 bases at V and 4 bases at J, with 15 bases between the two ends. Germline values: CDR1 DFQATT, CDR2 SNEGSKA (reference sequence). The CDR3 DNA sequence: TGCAGTGCTAGACCCAGGGCGCGGGGTTACGAGCAGTACTTC. Protein product: CSARPRARGYEQYF.

This chain uses TRBV5-1 with TRBJ2-1; 10 bases line up with TRBD1. This CDR3 is built from 15 residues. The V segment lost 4 bases and the J segment 2 bases; nucleotides outside the gene matches: 3. CDR1 and CDR2 from the germline V gene are SGHRS and YFSETQ. Here the CDR3 DNA reads TGCGCCAGCAGCACAGGACAGGGGGCCTACAATGAGCAGTTCTTC. This gives the protein CASSTGQGAYNEQFF.

This clonotype has a handful of counts. This chain joins TRBV11-2 and TRBJ1-2; D is uncertain. This CDR3 is built from 14 residues. V lost 0 bases to trimming and J lost 1 base, with 6 bases between them. Germline lookup yields CDR1 SGHAT and CDR2 FQNNGV. CDR3 DNA sequence: TGTGCCAGCAGCTTAGATCGCCTTAACTATGGCTACACCTTC. This translates into CASSLDRLNYGYTF.

On this clonotype: One end of the junction does not line up with germline, which may come from a read error. The V gene is TRBV4-3, the J gene TRBJ2-5; the D is unclear. The CDR3 totals 15 residues. CDR1 and CDR2 (germline): LGHNA, YSLEER. This chain's CDR3 is CASSQDLGYQETQYF. CDR3 sequence (DNA): TGCGCCAGCAGCCAAGATCTCGGCTACCAGGAGACCCAGTACTTC.

The chain is built from TRBV27 and TRBJ2-4; a weak D match, TRBD2 (6 bases). CDR3 length equals 13 residues. Trimming cost V 8 bases and J 3 bases, with 11 bases left between them. The V gene's germline CDR1 is MNHEY and CDR2 SMNVEV (reference sequence). This CDR3 is CASGGSGKNIQYF. In nucleotides, the CDR3 is TGTGCCAGCGGGGGGTCGGGCAAAAACATTCAGTACTTC.

The genes are TRBV4-2 and TRBJ2-3, with 8 bases lining up with TRBD2. Trimming cost V 0 bases and J 0 bases; bases outside gene matches: 2. CDR3 length: 16 amino acids. The V gene's germline CDR1 is LGHNA and CDR2 YNFKEQ. The CDR3 DNA sequence: TGTGCCAGCAGCCAAGATGAGCGGGGGAGCACAGATACGCAGTATTTT. Translated: CASSQDERGSTDTQYF.

The V gene is TRBV20-1, the J gene TRBJ2-5, with D perhaps TRBD1 (6 bases). This CDR3 spans 13 amino acids. Germline lookup yields CDR1 DFQATT and CDR2 SNEGSKA (reference sequence). V was trimmed by 2 bases and J by 5 bases, leaving 12 bases between them. The CDR3 protein is CSARLQGSETQYF. The CDR3 bases are TGCAGTGCTAGATTACAGGGTTCTGAGACCCAGTACTTC.